This TCR beta chain was profiled in a study of shared clonotypes between healthy human individuals. Overall study findings and caveats: The sharing of around 5% of naive CD4 clonotypes was seen across several donors.

After removal of 1 base from V and 9 bases from J, the junction contained 11 bases not matched to a gene. Per germline, CDR1 GTSNPN and CDR2 SVGIG (reference sequence). The CDR3 has 15 residues. Here immunoSEQ multiplex PCR was the method, and the copy in TCRdb shows in-frame clones only, minus some. The sample comprises around 1.1 million clones, roughly 80% of which are singletons, and 0.89% rests with the top ten. This clone is a singleton in its sample. Its antigen remains unknown. This TCR was sampled from a young man in good health. Some clones in this sample may be carry-over from other donors' samples. The chain links TRBV30 to TRBJ2-1; 8 bases line up with TRBD1. What was sequenced was memory CD4+ T cells from PBMCs. The subset here: CD45RA-negative fraction. This chain's CDR3 is CAWSDGTGPRGEQFF. The CDR3 DNA is TGTGCCTGGAGTGACGGGACAGGCCCTAGGGGTGAGCAGTTCTTC.